This T cell receptor (beta chain) was observed in a study of a mutant IDH1 vaccine in newly diagnosed glioma. About the study: Each patient was administered eight vaccinations, scheduled in weeks 1, 3, 5, 7, 11, 15, 19 and 23.

V lost 5 bases and J lost 5, with 10 bases in between. Germline V lookup: CDR1 MNHEY, CDR2 SVGAGI. This CDR3 has 13 residues. Time point reported: week 11, during vaccination. What each vaccine dose contained was 300 ug of mutant IDH1 20-mer peptide, accompanied by topical imiquimod. Only in-frame clones appear in the TCRdb table, and some are missing; sequencing was by immunoSEQ multiplex PCR. The data contain 95,000 to 120,000 clones, approximately 87% of them singletons. Study results and limitations: Patients mounted vaccine-induced immune responses in just over 90% of cases.

On this clone: What it binds is unknown.

This sequence was found in a woman between 50 and 59 years old with glioma. The chain uses TRBV6-5 and TRBJ1-5, with D unclear. Specimen: PBMCs, collected from a glioma patient whose treatment included an IDH1 peptide vaccine. CDR3 loop: CASSETQHQPQHF. The CDR3 DNA follows: TGTGCCAGCAGTGAAACCCAGCATCAGCCCCAGCATTTT.